Each of the 21 T cell receptor beta chains below was sequenced from the same sample in a study of cytomegalovirus exposure and HLA in healthy donors. The study ran its PCR with 60 Vbeta and 13 Jbeta primers. Assay: immunoSEQ multiplex PCR; the TCRdb copy retains only in-frame clones and omits some. There are about 76,000 clones in the sample; around two thirds occur only once, and over 4.5% lies in the top ten. Sample: PBMCs. The source is a man between 60 and 75 years old in good health and CMV-seropositive.

This chain joins TRBV7-2 and TRBJ2-1, with D uncertain. The V end was cut by 3 bases, the J end by 5 bases, with 8 bases between. The CDR3 has 13 residues. Per germline, CDR1 SGHTA and CDR2 FQGNSA. The CDR3 loop reads CASSLSRDNEQFF. The DNA of the CDR3 is TGTGCCAGCAGCTTGAGCCGGGACAATGAGCAGTTCTTC.

The sample holds a few counts of this clone. J is TRBJ2-7 and V is TRBV4-1; 7 nucleotides match TRBD1. The V segment lost 2 bases and the J segment 0 bases; nucleotides outside the gene matches: 7. CDR1 and CDR2 from the germline V gene are MGHRA and YSYEKL. The CDR3 extends over 16 amino acids. The CDR3 sequence is CASSQLAGQASYEQYF. CDR3 sequence (DNA): TGCGCCAGCAGCCAACTCGCTGGACAGGCCTCCTACGAGCAGTACTTC.

This sequence joins TRBV10-1 and TRBJ2-1; 10 bases align to TRBD2. Germline V CDR1 and CDR2: WNHNN, SYGVQD (reference sequence). The trim removed 2 bases at V and 7 bases at J, leaving 5 bases unmatched. The CDR3 is 15 amino acids. Here the CDR3 reads CASSEVSGGRNEQFF. The CDR3 nucleotides are TGCGCCAGCAGTGAGGTTAGCGGGGGGCGGAATGAGCAGTTCTTC.

V is TRBV2 and J is TRBJ1-4, with D uncertain. The germline V gene has CDR1 SNHLY and CDR2 FYNNEI. The CDR3 sequence is 13 residues long. The germline V and J ends were trimmed by 7 bases and 3 bases, with 9 bases remaining between them. CDR3 sequence (DNA): TGTGCCAGCACCGGCCTAGCTAATGAAAAACTGTTTTTT. Translating gives CASTGLANEKLFF.

The chain couples TRBV5-1 to TRBJ2-7; 7 nucleotides line up with TRBD1. With V trimmed by 3 bases and J by 2 bases, 11 bases remained unmatched. Germline V gene data show CDR1 as SGHRS and CDR2 as YFSETQ. This CDR3 spans 16 amino acids. The CDR3 protein is CASSSTGYALTYEQYF. CDR3 nucleotides: TGCGCCAGCAGCTCGACAGGGTACGCCCTCACCTACGAGCAGTACTTC.

In nucleotides, the CDR3 is TGCAGTGCTAGAGATCGGACAGGCTACACCTTC. Translation gives CSARDRTGYTF. The chain carries TRBV20-1 and TRBJ1-2; TRBD1 might be the D (5 bases). This CDR3 region has 11 residues. The germline CDR1 and CDR2 sequences are DFQATT and SNEGSKA (reference sequence). Trimming cost V 0 bases and J 8 bases, with 7 bases left between them.

The chain couples TRBV2 to TRBJ2-1; D not resolved. CDR1 and CDR2 from the germline V gene are SNHLY and FYNNEI. V was shortened by 6 bases and J by 7 bases, with 10 bases between the two germline ends. The CDR3 is 12 residues long. The CDR3 coding sequence is TGTGCCAGCAGATCCTCCCCTAATGAGCAGTTCTTC. Translation: CASRSSPNEQFF.

The rearrangement uses TRBV4-2 and TRBJ1-4; D is ambiguous. There are 13 residues in the CDR3. V was trimmed by 4 bases and J by 8 bases, leaving 11 bases between them. Germline loops: CDR1 LGHNA, CDR2 YNFKEQ. For the CDR3, the DNA is TGTGCCAGCAGCCTTCCCGGGGTAGAAAAACTGTTTTTT. Translation gives CASSLPGVEKLFF.

This sequence joins TRBV5-1 and TRBJ2-7, with TRBD2 as a possible D gene (7 bases). V lost 2 bases to trimming and J lost 2 bases, with 14 bases between them. The CDR3 loop spans 15 amino acids. In germline, CDR1 is SGHRS, CDR2 YFSETQ. The CDR3 spells CASSFDGGPTYEQYF. The CDR3 nucleotides read TGCGCCAGCAGCTTTGACGGGGGGCCGACCTACGAGCAGTACTTC.

The V and J genes are TRBV9 and TRBJ1-2; TRBD1 might be the D (5 bases). V shed 3 bases and J shed 7 bases, with 19 bases lying between them. The CDR3 spans 15 residues. Per the germline V gene, CDR1 is SGDLS and CDR2 is YYNGEE. The CDR3 DNA sequence: TGTGCCAGCAGCGCTCCCGGGGGAGGTTGGAGTGGCTACACCTTC. It yields the protein CASSAPGGGWSGYTF.

This clone was picked up a small number of times. The V call is TRBV7-2, the J call TRBJ2-1, with TRBD2 identical over 9 bases. The CDR3 consists of 15 residues. Per germline, CDR1 SGHTA and CDR2 FQGNSA. V shed 7 bases, J shed 8 bases, and the junction held 12 bases outside the gene matches. Written as DNA, the CDR3 is TGTGCCAGCACAAATAGCGGGGGTGTTCAGGATGAGCAGTTCTTC. Amino acid sequence: CASTNSGGVQDEQFF.

V gene TRBV27 combines with J gene TRBJ2-2; D is ambiguous. CDR1 is MNHEY and CDR2 is SMNVEV in the germline V gene (reference sequence). CDR3 length equals 17 residues. Trimming shortened V by 0 bases and J by 2 bases, and 13 bases separated the two germline ends. The CDR3 is CASSLSFRVGNTGELFF. CDR3 DNA sequence: TGTGCCAGCAGTTTATCCTTCCGGGTGGGTAACACCGGGGAGCTGTTTTTT.

This clone was recorded a few times. This chain joins TRBV15 and TRBJ1-5; 7 nucleotides line up with TRBD1. Germline CDR1 reads LNHNV; CDR2 reads YYDKDF (reference sequence). The length of the CDR3 is 15 residues. Unmatched junction bases numbered 6, after V lost 4 bases and J lost 3 bases. DNA for the CDR3: TGTGCCACCAGCACCCCAGACAGGGCCAATCAGCCCCAGCATTTT. This gives the protein CATSTPDRANQPQHF.

The CDR3 DNA reads as TGTGCCAGCAGGCCACTCGGAGGGGAGACCCAGTACTTC. Translated, it gives CASRPLGGETQYF. The V and J genes are TRBV4-2 and TRBJ2-5; perhaps TRBD2 as D (6 bases). CDR1 is LGHNA, CDR2 YNFKEQ, per germline. This CDR3 spans 13 amino acids. Trimming left V 6 bases short and J 5 bases short, with 13 bases between.

The V call is TRBV6-5, the J call TRBJ1-1; no reliable D call. The CDR3 extends over 14 amino acids. V was pared by 0 bases and J by 6 bases, with 11 bases between. Germline V gives CDR1 MNHEY, CDR2 SVGAGI. The CDR3 bases are TGTGCCAGCAGTTACTCGACGTCCGGAGCTGAAGCTTTCTTT. This encodes CASSYSTSGAEAFF.

J is TRBJ2-3 and V is TRBV13, with TRBD1 matching over 9 bases. Germline-derived CDR1 and CDR2 are PRHDT and FYEKMQ (reference sequence). V gave up 4 bases and J gave up 5 bases; unmatched junction bases: 4. The CDR3 contains 14 residues. As DNA, the CDR3 is TGTGCCAGCAGCTCCTGGGACAGGGAAGATACGCAGTATTTT. Translating it yields CASSSWDREDTQYF.

This chain connects TRBV5-6 to TRBJ1-2; D perhaps matches TRBD1 (5 bases). CDR3 length: 17 amino acids. V was shortened by 1 base and J by 0 bases, with 16 bases between the two germline ends. Germline-derived CDR1 and CDR2 are SGHDT and YYEEEE. CDR3 nucleotides: TGTGCCAGCAGCTTGTATTCTCCAACAGGAGCTAACTATGGCTACACCTTC. Translating it yields CASSLYSPTGANYGYTF.

The table lists this clone with a few counts. This rearrangement joins TRBV19 to TRBJ2-5, with D uncertain. The J call may be incorrect, as the DNA end agrees better with TRBJ2-7. This CDR3 is 15 amino acids long. Looked up from germline, CDR1 is LNHDA and CDR2 is SQIVND (reference sequence). This CDR3 reads CASSIDLGTAYEQYF. DNA of the CDR3: TGTGCCAGTAGTATAGATCTGGGCACCGCTTACGAGCAGTACTTC.

J is TRBJ1-2 and V is TRBV25-1, with 7 bases identical to TRBD1. Germline V gives CDR1 MGHDK, CDR2 SYGVNS. The CDR3 is 11 residues long. Trimming at V came to 8 bases and at J to 8 bases, leaving 5 bases not matched to a gene. The CDR3 here is CASVQGGGYTF. The CDR3 coding sequence is TGTGCCAGCGTCCAGGGGGGAGGCTACACCTTC.

The CDR3 here is CASSPGGYEQYF. DNA for the CDR3: TGTGCCAGCAGTCCGGGGGGGTACGAGCAGTACTTC. This rearrangement joins TRBV27 to TRBJ2-7, with 8 bases aligning to TRBD2. Germline V CDR1 and CDR2: MNHEY, SMNVEV (reference sequence). The CDR3 has 12 residues. V lost 5 bases to trimming and J lost 4 bases; unmatched junction nucleotides: 1.

In its sample, this clone was seen once. V usage is TRBV27 and J usage is TRBJ2-1; D possibly corresponds to TRBD1 (6 bases). Per the germline V gene, CDR1 is MNHEY and CDR2 is SMNVEV (reference sequence). V lost 3 bases and J lost 9, with 15 bases in between. This CDR3 spans 14 amino acids. CDR3 residues: CASSFTGSPIEQFF. The CDR3 DNA reads as TGTGCCAGCAGTTTTACAGGGTCCCCGATTGAGCAGTTCTTC.